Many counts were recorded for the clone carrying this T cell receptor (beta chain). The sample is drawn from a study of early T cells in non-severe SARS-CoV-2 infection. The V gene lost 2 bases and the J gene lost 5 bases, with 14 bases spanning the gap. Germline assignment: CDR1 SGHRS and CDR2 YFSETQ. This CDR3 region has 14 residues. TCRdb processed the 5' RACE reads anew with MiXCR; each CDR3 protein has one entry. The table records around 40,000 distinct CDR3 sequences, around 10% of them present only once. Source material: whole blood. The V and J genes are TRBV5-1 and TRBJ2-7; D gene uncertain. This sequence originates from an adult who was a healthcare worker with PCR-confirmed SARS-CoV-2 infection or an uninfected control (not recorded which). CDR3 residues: CASSFKGRRDEQYF. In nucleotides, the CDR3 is TGCGCCAGCAGCTTTAAAGGTAGACGAGACGAGCAGTACTTC.